The next 5 T cell receptor beta chains were all read from a single sample in a study of shared clonotypes between healthy human individuals. The table came from immunoSEQ multiplex PCR; TCRdb's copy has only in-frame clones and leaves some out. The data contain 630,000 or so clones, roughly 98% of them singletons. CD45RO negativity and positive selection for CCR7 defined naive CD8 cells, a population that excluded terminally differentiated effector memory CD45RA+ cells. Sequencing was performed on naive CD8+ T cells sorted from blood. The receptors here all came from a man aged 30 to 39 in good health.

This chain connects TRBV9 to TRBJ2-1, with TRBD2 matching over 8 bases. The CDR3 loop spans 17 amino acids. CDR1 SGDLS and CDR2 YYNGEE come from the germline V gene. V lost 0 bases, J lost 1 base, and 6 bases stayed unmatched. The CDR3 reads CASSVEQREYSYNEQFF. In DNA form, the CDR3 reads TGTGCCAGCAGCGTAGAACAGCGGGAGTATTCCTACAATGAGCAGTTCTTC.

This chain uses TRBV6-1 with TRBJ2-4; weak D call: TRBD2 (5 bases). The CDR3 contains 10 residues. Germline V gene lookup returns CDR1 MNHNS and CDR2 SASEGT. The V end lost 5 bases, the J end lost 9 bases, and 5 bases lay between the germline ends. CDR3 nucleotide sequence: TGTGCCAGCAGTCGGGGCATTCAGTACTTC. Its protein product is CASSRGIQYF.

V and J are TRBV5-5 and TRBJ2-3; 7 nucleotides match TRBD2. The CDR3 runs to 16 residues. Germline lookup yields CDR1 SGHKS and CDR2 YYEKEE (reference sequence). The V and J ends lost 4 bases and 0 bases, in that order; junction bases with no gene match: 8. The CDR3 protein is CASSLYLAESTDTQYF. The CDR3, as DNA: TGTGCCAGCAGCCTCTATCTAGCGGAAAGCACAGATACGCAGTATTTT.

This clone showed up just once. The chain recombines TRBV6-5 with TRBJ2-5; no reliable D call. The CDR3 has 15 residues. Trimming removed 0 bases at V and 1 base at J, with 9 bases between. Per germline, CDR1 MNHEY and CDR2 SVGAGI. CDR3 nucleotide sequence: TGTGCCAGCAGTTACTCGATGGCAGGCCAAGAGACCCAGTACTTC. It yields the protein CASSYSMAGQETQYF.

This clone was observed once. V gene TRBV27 combines with J gene TRBJ1-1, with TRBD1 as a possible D gene (5 bases). This CDR3 region has 15 residues. Trimming removed 3 bases at V and 2 bases at J, with 13 bases between. Germline CDR1 reads MNHEY; CDR2 reads SMNVEV (reference sequence). The CDR3 here is CASSFDRGINTEAFF. As DNA, the CDR3 is TGTGCCAGCAGTTTTGATCGGGGGATAAACACTGAAGCTTTCTTT.